Reported below is one TCR beta chain. The antigen remains undetermined. V was trimmed by 2 bases and J by 5 bases, leaving 13 bases between them. The CDR3 is 14 residues long. Germline values: CDR1 SGHDN, CDR2 FVKESK. The sample belongs to a study of T-cell reconstitution after alpha-beta-depleted transplantation in children. Study observations and caveats: T-cell counts and diversity at one year following transplant were attributed mainly to newly produced T cells. Surviving recipient T cells and intrathymic progenitors accounted for some patients' high TCRbeta diversity at day 60. Approximately two months post-transplant, alpha-beta T cells reportedly originated from several hundred expanded graft clones.

Molecular barcoding with unique molecular identifiers was used for the TCRbeta library. TCRdb re-derived calls from the PCR reads in MiXCR, one entry per CDR3 protein. This sample yields about 200,000 distinct CDR3 sequences, of which around 7.7% are seen a single time; roughly 36% belongs to the top ten. The clonotype was recovered from a male patient aged 2-10 years who had a stem cell transplant for acute myeloid leukemia, so the T cells may come from the graft donor. V and J are TRBV14 and TRBJ2-7; D gene ambiguous. The sample here was PBMCs, mostly from graft donor cells, taken 360 days after TCRalphabeta/CD19-depleted stem cell transplant. The CDR3 loop is CASSQQLSFDEQYF. The CDR3 nucleotides are TGTGCCAGCAGCCAACAGCTCTCCTTCGACGAGCAGTACTTC.